The 13 T cell receptor beta chains below all came from one sample that was sequenced in a study of blood T cell repertoires in COVID-19. The table came from immunoSEQ multiplex PCR; TCRdb's copy has only in-frame clones and leaves some out. This table holds around 230,000 clones, 70% to 85% found once. The sample consisted of peripheral blood. These receptor sequences come from an elderly woman with acute or convalescent COVID-19.

As regards this clone: Additional DNA sequences in this sample encode the identical CDR3. The J gene is TRBJ2-1, the V gene TRBV18; 13 bases are shared with TRBD2. The germline CDR1 and CDR2 sequences are KGHSH and LQKENI. The V gene end was trimmed by 5 bases and the J gene end by 8 bases; junction bases not matched to a gene: 0. The CDR3 is 13 amino acids. Here the CDR3 reads CASSGLAGDEQFF. CDR3 sequence (DNA): TGTGCCAGCTCAGGACTAGCGGGGGATGAGCAGTTCTTC.

V and J are TRBV10-1 and TRBJ2-1, with 9 nucleotides matching TRBD2. The CDR3 sequence is 14 residues long. Germline-derived CDR1 and CDR2 are WNHNN and SYGVQD (reference sequence). V was clipped by 5 bases and J by 5 bases; unmatched bases: 4. CDR3 nucleotide sequence: TGCGCCAGCAGTTTTAGCGGGGGTAACAATGAGCAGTTCTTC. Protein: CASSFSGGNNEQFF.

The CDR3 DNA reads as TGTGCCAGCAGCCAGGGGGGACCCCCCGCCTACGAGCAGTACTTC. It is translated as CASSQGGPPAYEQYF. The chain has TRBV4-2 and TRBJ2-7; possible D gene TRBD2, 6 bases. Germline V gives CDR1 LGHNA, CDR2 YNFKEQ. V was clipped by 3 bases and J by 2 bases, with 14 bases between them. The length of the CDR3 is 15 residues.

This chain connects TRBV7-9 to TRBJ2-5, with 11 bases lining up with TRBD2. The CDR3 spans 16 residues. CDR1 is SEHNR, CDR2 FQNEAQ, per germline (reference sequence). Trimming cost V 5 bases and J 5 bases; bases outside gene matches: 10. As DNA, the CDR3 is TGTGCCAGCAGCCCGAATAGCGGGGGGGCAGGGGAGACCCAGTACTTC. Its protein product is CASSPNSGGAGETQYF.

This chain uses TRBV18 with TRBJ1-2; 8 bases are shared with TRBD1. This CDR3 region has 14 residues. The junction had 8 bases not matched to a gene; V was cut back by 3 bases and J by 8 bases. The germline V gene encodes CDR1 KGHSH and CDR2 LQKENI. This CDR3 reads CASSPSGGTGGYTF. Written as DNA, the CDR3 is TGTGCCAGCTCACCGAGTGGGGGGACAGGCGGCTACACCTTC.

The V and J genes are TRBV7-2 and TRBJ1-4, with a possible D match to TRBD1 (5 bases). From germline, CDR1 is SGHTA and CDR2 FQGNSA. V was cut by 1 base and J by 8 bases, with 14 bases left in between. The CDR3 length is 15 residues. As DNA, the CDR3 is TGTGCCAGCAGCTTAGAACAGGCCTCTCGGGAAAAACTGTTTTTT. Protein sequence: CASSLEQASREKLFF.

The V call is TRBV10-3, the J call TRBJ1-2; 7 bases map to TRBD1. The junction had 7 bases not matched to a gene; V was cut back by 6 bases and J by 9 bases. CDR1 and CDR2 from the germline V gene are ENHRY and SYGVKD. CDR3 size: 12 residues. CDR3 nucleotide sequence: TGTGCCATCAGCCGGGACAGCGTCCGCTACACCTTC. It encodes CAISRDSVRYTF.

Points on this clone: The junction and the germline gene differ at one end; a read error may be behind it. This chain connects TRBV6-5 to TRBJ1-5; 12 nucleotides match TRBD1. This CDR3 has 16 residues. The germline gives CDR1 MNHEY, CDR2 SVGAGI. The CDR3 nucleotides are TGTGCCAGCATTTACACTTCGGGACAGGGGGCTCAGCCCCAGCATTTT. Translated: CASIYTSGQGAQPQHF.

This clone showed up just once. Relative to the germline gene, one junction end is altered; a read error may explain this. The chain joins TRBV7-7 to TRBJ2-7, with 9 positions matching TRBD1. The CDR3 runs to 15 residues. Germline CDR1 SSHAT, CDR2 FNYEAQ (reference sequence). The CDR3 DNA is TGTGCTAGCAGCCGAGGACAGGGGCGCCTTTACGAGCAGTACTTC. It yields the protein CASSRGQGRLYEQYF.

This sequence joins TRBV6-5 and TRBJ1-2; 11 nucleotides agree with TRBD1. J gave up 5 bases and V 6 bases, and 2 bases lay outside the gene matches. The CDR3 contains 13 residues. Germline V gives CDR1 MNHEY, CDR2 SVGAGI. CDR3 loop: CASRGDRGYGYTF. CDR3 coding DNA: TGTGCCAGCAGGGGGGACAGGGGGTATGGCTACACCTTC.

This clone was recorded a few times. CDR3 coding DNA: TGTGCCAGCAGCTTAGAACGAGCTACCGAGCAGTACTTC. It codes for CASSLERATEQYF. The gene calls are TRBV7-3 and TRBJ2-7; the D is unclear. V lost 2 bases to trimming and J lost 6 bases, with 11 bases between them. The CDR3 is 13 residues long. Germline loops: CDR1 SGHTA, CDR2 FQGTGA.

The J gene is TRBJ1-1, the V gene TRBV7-3; TRBD1 might be the D (5 bases). Germline V gene sequence: CDR1 SGHTA, CDR2 FQGTGA. The CDR3 covers 15 residues. Trimming cost V 2 bases and J 0 bases, with 10 bases left between them. The CDR3 nucleotides are TGTGCCAGCAGCTTACAGGGCGGAATGAACACTGAAGCTTTCTTT. Protein: CASSLQGGMNTEAFF.

J is TRBJ1-1 and V is TRBV28, with D perhaps matching TRBD1 (5 bases). The CDR3 spans 15 residues. Germline CDR1 is MDHEN and CDR2 is SYDVKM. V was pared by 5 bases and J by 1 base, with 14 bases between. This CDR3 is CASSLPGRGNTEAFF. The CDR3 DNA follows: TGTGCCAGCAGTCTCCCCGGGAGGGGGAACACTGAAGCTTTCTTT. Using reference TRBV28 and TRBJ1-1 for the parts outside the CDR3, the full variable domain is DVKVTQSSRYLVKRTGEKVFLECVQDMDHENMFWYRQDPGLGLRLIYFSYDVKMKEKGDIPEGYSVSREKKERFSLILESASTNQTSMYLCASSLPGRGNTEAFFGQGTRLTVV.